This T cell receptor (beta chain) appears in the sequencing data of a study of T cells in Graves' hyperthyroidism and ophthalmopathy. Amplified TCR beta CDR3 regions derived from RNA transcripts. RT-PCR in the first round (using the HTBI primer set) targeted the TCR CDR3. TCRdb passed the multiplex PCR reads through MiXCR, listing each CDR3 protein once. The table lists about 700,000 distinct CDR3 sequences, just under 45% of them singletons. This clonotype showed up many times. Between the trimmed V and J ends, which lost 8 bases and 14 bases, there was a span of 13 bases. This CDR3 region has 11 residues. Germline V gene sequence: CDR1 MNHNY, CDR2 SVGAGI (reference sequence).

V is TRBV6-6 and J is TRBJ1-6; D ambiguous. This clonotype originated in an adult man with Graves' disease, either hyperthyroidism or ophthalmopathy (not recorded which). The sample comprised peripheral blood or thyroid tissue (not recorded which). The CDR3 sequence: CASGTMGSLHF. The CDR3 region has the DNA TGTGCCAGCGGCACGATGGGATCCCTCCACTTT.